These 22 T cell receptor beta chains originate from one sample sequenced in a study of metastatic and nonmetastatic thyroid tumors. With MiXCR, TCRdb called clones anew from the PCR reads. The sample includes 15,000 to 25,000 clones, 20% to 25% seen only once; the top ten take about 9.4%. Every patient underwent thyroid surgery untreated. Material: tumor tissue. Every receptor here comes from a male donor with papillary thyroid cancer or a benign thyroid nodule (not recorded which). Some clones in this sample may be carry-over from other donors' samples.

This clone is deemed medium-sized. The V call is TRBV27, the J call TRBJ2-1, with D perhaps matching TRBD2 (7 bases). Germline V gives CDR1 MNHEY, CDR2 SMNVEV (reference sequence). The CDR3 consists of 14 residues. The V end was cut by 2 bases, the J end by 10 bases, with 15 bases between. The CDR3: CASSLAGAIGEQFF. DNA for the CDR3: TGTGCCAGCAGTTTAGCGGGGGCCATTGGGGAGCAGTTCTTC.

This clone was recorded at least ten times. Other nucleotide sequences from this sample produce the same CDR3. The rearrangement joins TRBV27 to TRBJ1-6, with D perhaps matching TRBD1 (5 bases). The germline CDR1 and CDR2 sequences are MNHEY and SMNVEV (reference sequence). V shed 5 bases and J shed 8 bases, with 13 bases lying between them. This CDR3 comprises 14 residues. CDR3 DNA sequence: TGTGCCAGCAGTAAATCAATCAGGGATTCACCCCTCCACTTT. Translated, it gives CASSKSIRDSPLHF.

At least ten counts were recorded for this clone. This rearrangement joins TRBV15 to TRBJ1-3; D unresolved. Germline V gene data show CDR1 as LNHNV and CDR2 as YYDKDF (reference sequence). Trimming took 1 base from V and 4 from J, leaving 14 bases between them. This CDR3 spans 16 amino acids. CDR3 in DNA: TGTGCCACCAGCAGAGGACTAATTAGACAAGGAAACACCATATATTTT. Residues: CATSRGLIRQGNTIYF.

This clone was seen many times. This chain uses TRBV19 with TRBJ2-1; unclear D gene. V lost 3 bases and J lost 7, with 13 bases in between. This CDR3 contains 14 residues. Germline V gene lookup returns CDR1 LNHDA and CDR2 SQIVND (reference sequence). CDR3 amino acids: CASSMSGNRNEQFF. The CDR3 DNA reads as TGTGCCAGTAGTATGAGTGGAAACAGAAATGAGCAGTTCTTC.

The gene calls are TRBV20-1 and TRBJ2-7; 7 positions match TRBD1. CDR3 length: 13 residues. Germline lookup yields CDR1 DFQATT and CDR2 SNEGSKA (reference sequence). Trimming removed 6 bases from V and 3 bases from J; junction bases left unmatched: 8. The CDR3 here is CSAKGDRDYEQYF. In DNA form, the CDR3 reads TGCAGTGCCAAGGGAGACAGGGACTACGAGCAGTACTTC.

The chain recombines TRBV19 with TRBJ2-3; 8 bases align to TRBD2. The V and J ends lost 8 bases and 3 bases, in that order; junction bases with no gene match: 10. Germline V gives CDR1 LNHDA, CDR2 SQIVND (reference sequence). This CDR3 region has 15 residues. CDR3 in amino acids: CASSPAGVGTDTQYF. Here the CDR3 DNA reads TGTGCCAGTTCCCCAGCGGGAGTGGGGACAGATACGCAGTATTTT.

About this clone: This clone may be a read error of a much larger clone one base away. The chain recombines TRBV29-1 with TRBJ2-7; D is possibly TRBD2 (6 bases). The CDR3 has 12 amino acids. Trimming took off 8 bases at V and 6 bases at J, with 17 bases between the two ends. In germline, CDR1 is SQVTM, CDR2 ANQGSEA. CDR3: CSFGGGTFEQYF. The CDR3 coding sequence is TGCAGCTTTGGAGGCGGGACTTTCGAGCAGTACTTC.

This clone was seen a few times. J is TRBJ1-5 and V is TRBV6-1, with D tentatively TRBD1 (5 bases). The germline V gene encodes CDR1 MNHNS and CDR2 SASEGT. The CDR3 contains 13 residues. V dropped 8 bases and J dropped 3 bases, with 11 bases sitting between them. The CDR3 protein is CASGDGANQPQHF. CDR3 sequence (DNA): TGTGCCAGCGGGGACGGAGCCAATCAGCCCCAGCATTTT.

This clone has a count of ten or more. The chain employs TRBV5-1 and TRBJ2-5; D tentatively fits TRBD1 or TRBD2 (6 bases each). Looked up from germline, CDR1 is SGHRS and CDR2 is YFSETQ. V lost 0 bases, J lost 5 bases, and 11 bases lay in between. The CDR3 covers 14 residues. CDR3 loop: CASSLVGGFETQYF. In DNA form, the CDR3 reads TGCGCCAGCAGCTTGGTAGGGGGGTTTGAGACCCAGTACTTC.

The CDR3 spells CASSQCPAGDVAAQYF. CDR3 nucleotide sequence: TGTGCCAGCAGCCAATGCCCTGCGGGAGATGTAGCCGCGCAGTACTTC. The chain has TRBV4-2 and TRBJ2-7, with 7 positions matching TRBD2. The CDR3 loop spans 16 amino acids. CDR1 is LGHNA, CDR2 YNFKEQ, per germline. Unmatched junction bases numbered 16, after V lost 2 bases and J lost 9 bases.

The table lists this clone with many counts. J is TRBJ1-3 and V is TRBV12-3 or TRBV12-4, with 9 bases identical to TRBD1. J was trimmed by 4 bases and V by 5 bases; bases with no gene match: 3. This CDR3 has 14 residues. The chain's CDR3 is CASSGTGTGNTIYF. Written as DNA, the CDR3 is TGTGCCAGCAGTGGGACAGGGACCGGAAACACCATATATTTT.

This clone was found many times. This chain uses TRBV2 with TRBJ2-1, with 15 bases identical to TRBD2. This CDR3 is built from 14 residues. CDR1 is SNHLY and CDR2 is FYNNEI in the germline V gene. V gave up 7 bases and J gave up 7 bases; unmatched junction bases: 2. CDR3 sequence (DNA): TGTGCCAGCAAAGGACTAGCGGGAGGGAATGAGCAGTTCTTC. This translates into CASKGLAGGNEQFF.

The V gene is TRBV20-1, the J gene TRBJ2-7; TRBD2 agrees at 14 bases. Germline CDR1 is DFQATT and CDR2 is SNEGSKA (reference sequence). The CDR3 contains 16 residues. After removal of 5 bases from V and 0 bases from J, the junction contained 6 bases not matched to a gene. The CDR3 spells CSAVPGTSGSSYEQYF. The CDR3 DNA is TGCAGTGCTGTCCCCGGGACTAGCGGGAGCTCCTACGAGCAGTACTTC.

At least ten counts were recorded for this clone. The chain recombines TRBV12-3 or TRBV12-4 with TRBJ1-2; D is perhaps TRBD1 (5 bases). The CDR3 covers 14 residues. V was cut by 5 bases and J by 4 bases, with 14 bases left in between. CDR3 region: CASSTIIDSYGYTF. CDR3 nucleotide sequence: TGTGCCAGCAGTACCATAATCGACAGCTATGGCTACACCTTC.

This chain joins TRBV20-1 and TRBJ2-7, with D perhaps matching TRBD1 (6 bases). In germline, CDR1 is DFQATT, CDR2 SNEGSKA (reference sequence). This CDR3 has 16 residues. The germline V and J ends were trimmed by 5 bases and 0 bases, with 20 bases remaining between them. CDR3 DNA: TGCAGTGCTCGCAAACCGGGACATCCGGCCTCCTACGAGCAGTACTTC. As protein: CSARKPGHPASYEQYF.

This clone was found many times. The rearrangement joins TRBV6-4 to TRBJ1-1; tentative D call: TRBD1 (5 bases). Germline CDR1 reads MRHNA; CDR2 reads SNTAGT. The CDR3 is 13 residues long. V gave up 1 base and J gave up 8 bases, with 11 bases separating them. CDR3 amino acids: CASSDLQGREAFF. In DNA form, the CDR3 reads TGTGCCAGCAGTGACTTGCAGGGAAGAGAAGCTTTCTTT.

This clone was seen ten or more times. This chain links TRBV19 with TRBJ2-6; tentative D call: TRBD2 (6 bases). The CDR3 has 16 residues. Trimming took off 1 base at V and 0 bases at J, with 7 bases between the two ends. Germline V gives CDR1 LNHDA, CDR2 SQIVND (reference sequence). DNA of the CDR3: TGTGCCAGTAGTATAGGGGACTTCTCTGGGGCCAACGTCCTGACTTTC. It codes for CASSIGDFSGANVLTF.

This clone was seen repeatedly, ten times or more. V gene TRBV5-1 combines with J gene TRBJ2-7, with 7 bases that match TRBD1. Germline trimming cut 3 bases from V and 3 bases from J; bases unmatched to any gene: 3. This CDR3 is 13 amino acids long. Germline CDR1 is SGHRS and CDR2 is YFSETQ. DNA for the CDR3: TGCGCCAGCAGCTCTTACAGGGGCTACGAGCAGTACTTC. Translated, it gives CASSSYRGYEQYF.

With respect to this clone: One base away lies a much larger clone, so this may be a sequencing read error. V usage is TRBV25-1 and J usage is TRBJ2-3; no reliable D call. The CDR3 totals 13 residues. Per the germline V gene, CDR1 is MGHDK and CDR2 is SYGVNS. This CDR3 reads CAGSVGFADTQYF. The CDR3 coding sequence is TGTGCCGGCAGTGTTGGGTTCGCAGATACGCAGTATTTT.

This clone qualifies as medium-sized. The rearrangement joins TRBV7-3 to TRBJ2-1; D is unclear. Germline CDR1 is SGHTA and CDR2 is FQGTGA. Trimming took off 2 bases at V and 2 bases at J, with 4 bases between the two ends. The CDR3 contains 13 residues. The CDR3 reads CASSLDAYNEQFF. CDR3 DNA: TGTGCCAGCAGCTTAGATGCCTACAATGAGCAGTTCTTC. Variable domain in full (rest from reference TRBV7-3 and TRBJ2-1): GAGVSQTPSNKVTEKGKYVELRCDPISGHTALYWYRQSLGQGPEFLIYFQGTGAADDSGLPNDRFFAVRPEGSVSTLKIQRTERGDSAVYLCASSLDAYNEQFFGPGTRLTVL.

This clone was counted between two and nine times. This chain uses TRBV24-1 with TRBJ1-5; D might be TRBD1 (6 bases). V shed 3 bases and J shed 6 bases, with 11 bases lying between them. The germline CDR1 and CDR2 sequences are KGHDR and SFDVKD. CDR3 length: 14 residues. The DNA for the CDR3 is TGTGCCACCAGTGATCCACAGGGTGGTCAGCCCCAGCATTTT. It codes for CATSDPQGGQPQHF.

This clone was seen only once. Just one base apart from a much larger clone, this may be a read error. The genes are TRBV5-1 and TRBJ2-7; no firm D call. The CDR3 covers 14 residues. Germline CDR1 is SGHRS and CDR2 is YFSETQ. DNA of the CDR3: TGCGCCAGCAGATTAACGAAGATCTCCTACGAGCAGTGCTTC. Encoded protein: CASRLTKISYEQCF.